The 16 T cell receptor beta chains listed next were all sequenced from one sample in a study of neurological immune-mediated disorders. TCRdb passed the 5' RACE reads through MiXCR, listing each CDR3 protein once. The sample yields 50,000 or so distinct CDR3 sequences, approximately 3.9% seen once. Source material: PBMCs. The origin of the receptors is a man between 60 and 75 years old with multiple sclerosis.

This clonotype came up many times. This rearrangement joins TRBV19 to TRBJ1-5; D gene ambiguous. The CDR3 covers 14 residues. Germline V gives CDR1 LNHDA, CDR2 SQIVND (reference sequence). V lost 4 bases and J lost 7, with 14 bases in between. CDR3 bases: TGTGCCAGTAGTACCCACCTCCTCGAACAGCCCCAGCATTTT. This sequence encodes CASSTHLLEQPQHF.

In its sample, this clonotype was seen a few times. CDR3 region: CRRDRLNTEAFF. CDR3 DNA: TGCAGAAGGGACCGGCTGAACACTGAAGCTTTCTTT. The rearrangement joins TRBV20-1 to TRBJ1-1, with D tentatively TRBD1 (5 bases). The CDR3 extends over 12 amino acids. CDR1 and CDR2 from the germline V gene are DFQATT and SNEGSKA (reference sequence).

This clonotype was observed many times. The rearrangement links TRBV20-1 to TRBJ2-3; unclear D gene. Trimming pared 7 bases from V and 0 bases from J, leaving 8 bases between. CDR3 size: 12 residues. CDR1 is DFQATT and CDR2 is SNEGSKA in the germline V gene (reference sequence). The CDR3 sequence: CSVTSSTDTQYF. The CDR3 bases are TGCAGTGTCACATCTAGCACAGATACGCAGTATTTT.

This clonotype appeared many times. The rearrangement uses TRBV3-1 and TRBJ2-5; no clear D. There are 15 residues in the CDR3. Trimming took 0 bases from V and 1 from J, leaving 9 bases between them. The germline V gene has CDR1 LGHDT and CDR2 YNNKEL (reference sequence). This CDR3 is CASSQENHFQETQYF. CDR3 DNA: TGTGCCAGCAGCCAAGAGAACCACTTCCAAGAGACCCAGTACTTC.

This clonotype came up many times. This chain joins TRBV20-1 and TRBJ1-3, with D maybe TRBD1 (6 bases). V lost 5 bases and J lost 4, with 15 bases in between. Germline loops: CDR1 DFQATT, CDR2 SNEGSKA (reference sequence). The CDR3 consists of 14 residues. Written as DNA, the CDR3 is TGCAGTGCTCCTAACAGGGAAAAGGGAAACACCATATATTTT. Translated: CSAPNREKGNTIYF.

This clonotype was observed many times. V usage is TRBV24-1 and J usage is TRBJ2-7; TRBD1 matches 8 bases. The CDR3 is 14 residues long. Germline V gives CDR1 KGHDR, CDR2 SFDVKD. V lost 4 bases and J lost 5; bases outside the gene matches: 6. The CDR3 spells CATSDGDRRHEQYF. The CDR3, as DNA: TGTGCCACCAGTGACGGGGACAGGAGGCACGAGCAGTACTTC.

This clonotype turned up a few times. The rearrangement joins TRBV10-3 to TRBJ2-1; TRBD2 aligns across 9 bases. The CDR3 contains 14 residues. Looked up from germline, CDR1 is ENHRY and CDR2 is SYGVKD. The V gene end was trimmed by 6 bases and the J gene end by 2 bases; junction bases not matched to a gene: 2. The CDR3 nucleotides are TGTGCCATCAGGGCTAGCGGGACCTACAATGAGCAGTTCTTC. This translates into CAIRASGTYNEQFF.

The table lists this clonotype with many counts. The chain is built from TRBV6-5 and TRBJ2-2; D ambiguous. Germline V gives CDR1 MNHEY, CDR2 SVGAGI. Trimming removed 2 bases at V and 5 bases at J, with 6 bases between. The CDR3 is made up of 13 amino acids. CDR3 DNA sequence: TGTGCCAGCAGTTACGGGTTGACCGGGGAGCTGTTTTTT. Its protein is CASSYGLTGELFF.

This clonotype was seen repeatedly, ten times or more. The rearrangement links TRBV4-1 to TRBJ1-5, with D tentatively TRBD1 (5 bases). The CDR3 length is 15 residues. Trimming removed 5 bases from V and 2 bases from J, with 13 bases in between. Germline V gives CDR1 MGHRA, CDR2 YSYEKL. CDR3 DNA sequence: TGCGCCAGCAGCGGTATTTGGGGGGGCAATCAGCCCCAGCATTTT. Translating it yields CASSGIWGGNQPQHF.

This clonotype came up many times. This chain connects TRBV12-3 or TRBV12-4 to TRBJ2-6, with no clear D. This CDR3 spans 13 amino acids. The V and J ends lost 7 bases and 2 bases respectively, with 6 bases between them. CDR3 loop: CASMEAGANVLTF. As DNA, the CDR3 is TGTGCCAGCATGGAAGCTGGGGCCAACGTCCTGACTTTC.

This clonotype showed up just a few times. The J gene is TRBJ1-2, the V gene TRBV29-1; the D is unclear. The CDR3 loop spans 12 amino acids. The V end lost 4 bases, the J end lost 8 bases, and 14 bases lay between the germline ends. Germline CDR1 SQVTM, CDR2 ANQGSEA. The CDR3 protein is CSVAGGRSGYTF. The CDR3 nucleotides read TGCAGCGTTGCAGGAGGGCGCTCCGGCTACACCTTC.

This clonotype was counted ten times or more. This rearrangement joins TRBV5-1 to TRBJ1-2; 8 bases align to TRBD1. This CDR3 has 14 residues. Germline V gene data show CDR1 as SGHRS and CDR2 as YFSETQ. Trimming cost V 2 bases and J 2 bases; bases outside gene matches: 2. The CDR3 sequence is CASSFQGANYGYTF. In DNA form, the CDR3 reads TGCGCCAGCAGCTTCCAGGGGGCCAACTATGGCTACACCTTC.

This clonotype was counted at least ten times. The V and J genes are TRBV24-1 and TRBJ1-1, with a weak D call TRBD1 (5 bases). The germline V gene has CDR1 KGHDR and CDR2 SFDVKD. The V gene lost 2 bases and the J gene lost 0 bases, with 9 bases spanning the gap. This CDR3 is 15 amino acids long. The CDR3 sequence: CATSDSGTVNTEAFF. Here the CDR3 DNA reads TGTGCCACCAGTGATTCCGGGACGGTGAACACTGAAGCTTTCTTT.

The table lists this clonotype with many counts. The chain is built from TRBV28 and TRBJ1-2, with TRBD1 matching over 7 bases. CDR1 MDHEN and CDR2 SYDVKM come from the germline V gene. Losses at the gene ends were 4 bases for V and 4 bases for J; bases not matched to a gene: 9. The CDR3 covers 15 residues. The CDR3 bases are TGTGCCAGCAGTTCACAGGGGATGGGAGTCTATGGCTACACCTTC. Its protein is CASSSQGMGVYGYTF.

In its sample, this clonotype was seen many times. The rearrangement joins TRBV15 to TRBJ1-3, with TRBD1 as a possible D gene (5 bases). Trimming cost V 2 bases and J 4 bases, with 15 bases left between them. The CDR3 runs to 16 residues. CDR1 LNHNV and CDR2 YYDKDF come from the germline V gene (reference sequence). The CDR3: CATSRRRGTGGNTIYF. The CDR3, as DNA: TGTGCCACCAGCAGAAGACGGGGCACGGGGGGAAACACCATATATTTT.

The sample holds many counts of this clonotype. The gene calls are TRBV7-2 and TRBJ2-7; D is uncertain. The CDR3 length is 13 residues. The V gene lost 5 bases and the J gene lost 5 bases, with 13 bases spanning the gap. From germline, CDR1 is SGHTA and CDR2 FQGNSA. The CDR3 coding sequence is TGTGCCAGCAGCAACCCATACGTAGACGAGCAGTACTTC. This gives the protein CASSNPYVDEQYF.